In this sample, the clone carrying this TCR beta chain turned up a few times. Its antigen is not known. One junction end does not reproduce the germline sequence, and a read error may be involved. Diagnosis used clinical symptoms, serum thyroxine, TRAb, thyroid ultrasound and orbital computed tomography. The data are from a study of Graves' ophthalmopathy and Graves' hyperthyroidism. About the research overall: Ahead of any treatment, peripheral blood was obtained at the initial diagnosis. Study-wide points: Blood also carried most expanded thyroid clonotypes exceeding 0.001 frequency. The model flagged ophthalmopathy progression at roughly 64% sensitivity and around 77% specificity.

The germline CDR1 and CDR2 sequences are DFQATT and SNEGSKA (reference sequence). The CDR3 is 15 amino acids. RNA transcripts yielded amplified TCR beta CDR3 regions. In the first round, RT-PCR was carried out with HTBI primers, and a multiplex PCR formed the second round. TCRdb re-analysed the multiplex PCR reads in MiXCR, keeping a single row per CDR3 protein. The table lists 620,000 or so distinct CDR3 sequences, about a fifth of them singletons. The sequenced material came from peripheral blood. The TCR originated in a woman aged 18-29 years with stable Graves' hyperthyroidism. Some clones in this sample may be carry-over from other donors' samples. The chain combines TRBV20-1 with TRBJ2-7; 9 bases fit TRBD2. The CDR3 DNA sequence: TGCAGTGCTGTAACCCTAGCGGGACATTACTACGAGCAGTGCTTC. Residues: CSAVTLAGHYYEQCF.